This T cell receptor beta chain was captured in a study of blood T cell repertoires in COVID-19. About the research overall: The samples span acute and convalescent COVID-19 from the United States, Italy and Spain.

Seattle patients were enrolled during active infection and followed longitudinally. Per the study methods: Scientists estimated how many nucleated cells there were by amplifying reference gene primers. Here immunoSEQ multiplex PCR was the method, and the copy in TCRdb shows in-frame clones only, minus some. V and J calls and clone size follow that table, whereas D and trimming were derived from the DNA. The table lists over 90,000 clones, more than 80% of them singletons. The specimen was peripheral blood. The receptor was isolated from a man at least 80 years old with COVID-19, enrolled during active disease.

CDR3 protein: CASSRQGINQPQHF. CDR3 in DNA: TGTGCCAGCAGTCGACAGGGTATCAATCAGCCCCAGCATTTT. The rearrangement uses TRBV28 and TRBJ1-5; 7 nucleotides match TRBD1. The CDR3 consists of 14 residues. After removal of 5 bases from V and 3 bases from J, the junction contained 4 bases not matched to a gene. CDR1 is MDHEN and CDR2 is SYDVKM in the germline V gene.